A selection of T cell receptor beta chains follows, all from one sample in a study of T-cell reconstitution after alpha-beta-depleted transplantation in children. TCRdb passed the PCR reads through MiXCR, listing each CDR3 protein once. The sample consists of 200,000 to 250,000 distinct CDR3 sequences, around 10% of them appearing once. Specimen: PBMCs from the stem cell graft donor, collected from the stem cell graft. The receptor set was obtained from a human donor who donated a stem cell graft to a child with acute lymphoblastic leukemia. Both conserved end residues are part of each CDR3. The order of the fields is D gene, J gene, V gene, clone size, CDR3 protein. The D gene is left open where the match is weak. Not all rows give a size; the values are once, few, many and, for expanded clones, a class.

>TRBD1|TRBJ2-7|TRBV11-2|few
CASSPLNRRQGAGYEQYF
>NA|TRBJ2-3|TRBV5-1|many
CASSRTGDTQYF
>TRBD2|TRBJ2-1|TRBV9|many
CASSVAVAGGQNEQFF
>NA|TRBJ1-2|TRBV6-5|few
CASSNQWNYGYTF
>TRBD1|TRBJ1-2|TRBV6-5|few
CASNPGQGVRYTF
>NA|TRBJ1-4|TRBV12-3/TRBV12-4|many
CASSFKTQGEKLFF
>NA|TRBJ1-1|TRBV20-1|many
CSGEVHTEAFF
>TRBD1|TRBJ1-5|TRBV25-1|NA
CASSETGTAFNQPQHF
>NA|TRBJ1-6|TRBV20-1|few
CSAREDLPPLHF
>NA|TRBJ2-7|TRBV2|many
CATPNGITYEQYF
>NA|TRBJ2-3|TRBV5-1|few
CASSWNSGSTQYF
>TRBD1|TRBJ2-7|TRBV10-3|few
CAISELDRGAYEQYF
>NA|TRBJ1-1|TRBV7-2|NA
CASSPNWGRNTEAFF
>NA|TRBJ1-6|TRBV12-3/TRBV12-4|NA
CASRFQGIGSPLHF
>NA|TRBJ1-5|TRBV5-6|NA
CASSLGGWSNQPQHF
>TRBD2|TRBJ2-2|TRBV7-8|few
CASSRTSGGPLNTGELFF
>NA|TRBJ2-2|TRBV20-1|NA
CSAREGPGELFF
>NA|TRBJ1-2|TRBV30|few
CAQLQGYGYTF
>TRBD2|TRBJ2-7|TRBV7-2|few
CASSRTLAGDYEQYF
>NA|TRBJ1-1|TRBV5-1|few
CASSLDWGGNTEAFF
>TRBD1|TRBJ1-1|TRBV9|few
CASSVEGDRGLPSSFNTEAFF
>NA|TRBJ2-7|TRBV20-1|NA
CSARGNYSYEQYF
>NA|TRBJ2-1|TRBV6-5|many
CASSLDSDNEQFF
>TRBD1|TRBJ2-5|TRBV5-1|many
CASSEGTGKETQYF